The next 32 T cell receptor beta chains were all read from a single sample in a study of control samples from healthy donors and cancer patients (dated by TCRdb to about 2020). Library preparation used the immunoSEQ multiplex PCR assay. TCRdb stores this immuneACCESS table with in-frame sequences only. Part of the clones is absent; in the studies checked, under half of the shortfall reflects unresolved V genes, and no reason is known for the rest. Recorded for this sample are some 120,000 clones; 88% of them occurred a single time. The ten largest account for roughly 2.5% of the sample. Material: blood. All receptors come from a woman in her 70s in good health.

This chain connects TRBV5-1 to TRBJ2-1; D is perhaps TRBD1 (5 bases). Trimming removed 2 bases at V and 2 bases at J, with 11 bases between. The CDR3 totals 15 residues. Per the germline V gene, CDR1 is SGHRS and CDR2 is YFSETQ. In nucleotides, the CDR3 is TGCGCCAGCAGCTTTGGCCGGACAACCTACAATGAGCAGTTCTTC. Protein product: CASSFGRTTYNEQFF. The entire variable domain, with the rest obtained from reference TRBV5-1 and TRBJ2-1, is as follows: KAGVTQTPRYLIKTRGQQVTLSCSPISGHRSVSWYQQTPGQGLQFLFEYFSETQRNKGNFPGRFSGRQFSNSRSEMNVSTLELGDSALYLCASSFGRTTYNEQFFGPGTRLTVL.

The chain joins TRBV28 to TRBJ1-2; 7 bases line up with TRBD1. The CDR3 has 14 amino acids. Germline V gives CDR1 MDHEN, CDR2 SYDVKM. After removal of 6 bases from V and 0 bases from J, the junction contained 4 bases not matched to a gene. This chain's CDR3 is CASSPGQANYGYTF. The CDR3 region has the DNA TGTGCCAGCAGCCCCGGACAGGCTAACTATGGCTACACCTTC.

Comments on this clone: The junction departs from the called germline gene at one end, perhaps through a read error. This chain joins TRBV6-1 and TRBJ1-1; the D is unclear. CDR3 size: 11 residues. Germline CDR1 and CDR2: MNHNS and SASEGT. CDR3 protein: CASSEPEPVLF. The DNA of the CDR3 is TGTGCCAGCAGTGAGCCGGAGCCGGTCCTCTTT.

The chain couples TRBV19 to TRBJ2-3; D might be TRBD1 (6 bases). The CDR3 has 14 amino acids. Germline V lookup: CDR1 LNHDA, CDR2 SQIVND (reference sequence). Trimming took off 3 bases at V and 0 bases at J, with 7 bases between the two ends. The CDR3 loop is CASSIQGSTDTQYF. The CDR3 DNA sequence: TGTGCCAGTAGTATTCAGGGGAGCACAGATACGCAGTATTTT.

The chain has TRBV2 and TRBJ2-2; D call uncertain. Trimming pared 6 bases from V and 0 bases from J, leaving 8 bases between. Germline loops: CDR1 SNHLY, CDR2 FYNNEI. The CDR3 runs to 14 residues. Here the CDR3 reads CASRTDTNTGELFF. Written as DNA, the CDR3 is TGTGCCAGCAGGACCGACACGAACACCGGGGAGCTGTTTTTT.

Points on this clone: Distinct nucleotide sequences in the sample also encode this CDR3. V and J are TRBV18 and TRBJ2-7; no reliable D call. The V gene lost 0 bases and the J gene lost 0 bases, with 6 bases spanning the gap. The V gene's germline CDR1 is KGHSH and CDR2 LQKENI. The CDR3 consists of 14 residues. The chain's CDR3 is CASSPPRSSYEQYF. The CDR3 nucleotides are TGTGCCAGCTCACCACCAAGGAGCTCCTACGAGCAGTACTTC.

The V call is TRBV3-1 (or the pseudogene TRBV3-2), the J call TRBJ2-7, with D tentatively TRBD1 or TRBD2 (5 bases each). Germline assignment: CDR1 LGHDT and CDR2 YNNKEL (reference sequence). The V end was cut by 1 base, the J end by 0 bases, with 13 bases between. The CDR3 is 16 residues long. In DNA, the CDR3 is TGTGCCAGCAGCCAAGTCGGGACGACCGGCTCCTACGAGCAGTACTTC. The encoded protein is CASSQVGTTGSYEQYF.

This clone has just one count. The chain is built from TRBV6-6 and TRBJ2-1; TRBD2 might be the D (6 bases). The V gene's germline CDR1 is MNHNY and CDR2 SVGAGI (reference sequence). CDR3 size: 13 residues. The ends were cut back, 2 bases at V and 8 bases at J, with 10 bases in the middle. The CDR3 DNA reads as TGTGCCAGCAGTTACAAGTCGGGGGATGAGCAGTTCTTC. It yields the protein CASSYKSGDEQFF.

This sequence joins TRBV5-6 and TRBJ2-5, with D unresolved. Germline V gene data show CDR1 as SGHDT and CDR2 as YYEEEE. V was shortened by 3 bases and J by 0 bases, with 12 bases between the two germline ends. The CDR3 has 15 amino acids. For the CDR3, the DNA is TGTGCCAGCAGCTCGCCTGCAGGCTACCAAGAGACCCAGTACTTC. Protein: CASSSPAGYQETQYF.

The CDR3 region is CASSLLAGYNSPLHF. Written as DNA, the CDR3 is TGTGCCAGCAGCCTGCTAGCGGGGTATAATTCACCCCTCCACTTT. The chain recombines TRBV5-6 with TRBJ1-6; D gene uncertain. The CDR3 consists of 15 residues. Germline V gene data show CDR1 as SGHDT and CDR2 as YYEEEE. Trimming left V 4 bases short and J 4 bases short, with 12 bases between.

The CDR3 loop is CASSHGGETQYF. Here the CDR3 DNA reads TGTGCCAGCAGCCACGGTGGGGAGACCCAGTACTTC. The J gene is TRBJ2-5, the V gene TRBV3-1 (or the pseudogene TRBV3-2); D uncertain. The CDR3 runs 12 residues. The germline V gene has CDR1 LGHDT and CDR2 YNNKEL (reference sequence). V gave up 3 bases and J gave up 5 bases, with 7 bases separating them.

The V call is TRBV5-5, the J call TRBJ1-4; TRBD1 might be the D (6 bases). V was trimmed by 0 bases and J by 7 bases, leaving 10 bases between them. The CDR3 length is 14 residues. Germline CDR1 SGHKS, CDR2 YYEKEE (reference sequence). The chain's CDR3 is CASSLGRGAEKLFF. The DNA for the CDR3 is TGTGCCAGCAGCTTGGGAAGGGGGGCTGAAAAACTGTTTTTT. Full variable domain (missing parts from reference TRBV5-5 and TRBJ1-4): DAGVTQSPTHLIKTRGQQVTLRCSPISGHKSVSWYQQVLGQGPQFIFQYYEKEERGRGNFPDRFSARQFPNYSSELNVNALLLGDSALYLCASSLGRGAEKLFFGSGTQLSVL.

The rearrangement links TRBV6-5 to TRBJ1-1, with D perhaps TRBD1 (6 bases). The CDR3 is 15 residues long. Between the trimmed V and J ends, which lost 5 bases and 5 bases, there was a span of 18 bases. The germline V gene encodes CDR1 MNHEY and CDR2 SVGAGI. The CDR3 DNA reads TGTGCCAGCAGTCGGCCTACAGGGCTGAGTACTGAAGCTTTCTTT. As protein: CASSRPTGLSTEAFF.

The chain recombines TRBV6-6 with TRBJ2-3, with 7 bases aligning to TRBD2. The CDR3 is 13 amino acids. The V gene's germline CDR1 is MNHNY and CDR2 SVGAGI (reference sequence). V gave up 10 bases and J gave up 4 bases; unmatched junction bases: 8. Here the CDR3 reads CATGRQEPDTQYF. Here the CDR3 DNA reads TGTGCCACCGGGAGGCAGGAACCAGATACGCAGTATTTT.

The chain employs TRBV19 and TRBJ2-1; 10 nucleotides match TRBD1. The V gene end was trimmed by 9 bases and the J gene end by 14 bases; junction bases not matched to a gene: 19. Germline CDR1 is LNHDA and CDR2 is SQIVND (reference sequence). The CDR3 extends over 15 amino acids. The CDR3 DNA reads TGTGCCAGCAGGCCGGACAGGGGGGTCGATAGGTCGGAGTTCTTC. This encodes CASRPDRGVDRSEFF.

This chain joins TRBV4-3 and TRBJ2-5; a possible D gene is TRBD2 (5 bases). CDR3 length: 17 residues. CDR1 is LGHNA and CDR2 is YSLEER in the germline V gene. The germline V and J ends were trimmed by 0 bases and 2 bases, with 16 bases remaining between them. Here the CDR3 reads CASSQDSARRAQETQYF. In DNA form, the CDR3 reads TGCGCCAGCAGCCAAGATTCGGCCAGGCGGGCGCAAGAGACCCAGTACTTC.

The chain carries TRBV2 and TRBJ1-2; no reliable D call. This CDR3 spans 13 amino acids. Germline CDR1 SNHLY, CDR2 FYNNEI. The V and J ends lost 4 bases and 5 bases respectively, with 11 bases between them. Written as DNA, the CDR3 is TGTGCCAGCAGTGTGGGCCCTAGGTATGGCTACACCTTC. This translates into CASSVGPRYGYTF.

The CDR3 nucleotides are TGTGCCAGCAAGAGGGACAGGGGTAATACCGGGGAGCTGTTTTTT. Residues: CASKRDRGNTGELFF. The rearrangement uses TRBV25-1 and TRBJ2-2; 10 nucleotides line up with TRBD1. Germline assignment: CDR1 MGHDK and CDR2 SYGVNS. This CDR3 is 15 amino acids long. The V gene end was trimmed by 7 bases and the J gene end by 5 bases; junction bases not matched to a gene: 7.

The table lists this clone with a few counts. The CDR3 DNA is TGTGCCAGCAGGCGACAGGGCAGCAACACTGAAGCTTTCTTT. Its protein product is CASRRQGSNTEAFF. The V and J genes are TRBV2 and TRBJ1-1; 7 nucleotides line up with TRBD1. CDR3 size: 14 residues. With V trimmed by 6 bases and J by 2 bases, 6 bases remained unmatched. Germline values: CDR1 SNHLY, CDR2 FYNNEI.

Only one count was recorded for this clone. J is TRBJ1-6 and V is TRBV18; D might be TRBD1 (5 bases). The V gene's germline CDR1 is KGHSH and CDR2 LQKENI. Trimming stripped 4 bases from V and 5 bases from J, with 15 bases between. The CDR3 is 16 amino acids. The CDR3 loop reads CASSLRRGQNNSPLHF. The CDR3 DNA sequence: TGTGCCAGCTCACTCCGTCGGGGCCAAAATAATTCACCCCTCCACTTT.

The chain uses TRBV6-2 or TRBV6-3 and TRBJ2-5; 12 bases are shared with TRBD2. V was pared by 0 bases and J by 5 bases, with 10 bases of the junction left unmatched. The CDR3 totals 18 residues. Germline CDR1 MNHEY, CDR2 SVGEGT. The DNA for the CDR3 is TGTGCCAGCAGTTACTCGACCTCTAGCGGGGGGGCCGTGGAGACCCAGTACTTC. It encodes CASSYSTSSGGAVETQYF.

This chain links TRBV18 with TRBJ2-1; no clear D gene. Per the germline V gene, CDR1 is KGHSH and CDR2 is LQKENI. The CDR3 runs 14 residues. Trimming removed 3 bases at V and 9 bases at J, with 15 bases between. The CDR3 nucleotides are TGTGCCAGCTCACCTTACCTACTCGCCCTTGAGCAGTTCTTC. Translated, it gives CASSPYLLALEQFF.

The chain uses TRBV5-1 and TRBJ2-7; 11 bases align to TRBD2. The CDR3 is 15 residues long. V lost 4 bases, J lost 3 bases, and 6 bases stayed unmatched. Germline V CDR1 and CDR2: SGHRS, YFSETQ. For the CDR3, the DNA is TGCGCCAGCAGCACCGGGACTAGCGGACTCTACGAGCAGTACTTC. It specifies CASSTGTSGLYEQYF.

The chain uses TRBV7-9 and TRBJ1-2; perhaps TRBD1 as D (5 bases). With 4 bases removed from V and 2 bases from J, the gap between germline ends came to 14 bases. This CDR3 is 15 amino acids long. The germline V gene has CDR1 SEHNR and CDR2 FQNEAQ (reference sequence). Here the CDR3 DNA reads TGTGCCAGCAGCTCCAGGAGGGGTTCCAACTATGGCTACACCTTC. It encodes CASSSRRGSNYGYTF.

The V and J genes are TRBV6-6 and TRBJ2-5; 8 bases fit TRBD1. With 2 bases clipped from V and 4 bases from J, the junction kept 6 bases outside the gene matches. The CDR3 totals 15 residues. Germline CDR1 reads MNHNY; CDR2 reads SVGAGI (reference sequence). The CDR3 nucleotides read TGTGCCAGCAGTTACGTCAGGGGGCAGGGAGAGACCCAGTACTTC. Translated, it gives CASSYVRGQGETQYF.

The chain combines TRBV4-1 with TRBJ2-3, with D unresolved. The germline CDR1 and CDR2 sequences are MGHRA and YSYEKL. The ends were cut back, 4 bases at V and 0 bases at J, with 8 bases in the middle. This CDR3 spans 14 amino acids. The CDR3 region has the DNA TGCGCCAGCAGCCCCCCGACTAGCACAGATACGCAGTATTTT. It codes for CASSPPTSTDTQYF.

CDR3 in amino acids: CSVEQPGRVQETQYF. The CDR3 DNA reads TGCAGCGTCGAGCAACCGGGACGGGTCCAAGAGACCCAGTACTTC. This sequence joins TRBV29-1 and TRBJ2-5; D may match TRBD1 or TRBD2 (5 bases each). From germline, CDR1 is SQVTM and CDR2 ANQGSEA. Trimming shortened V by 6 bases and J by 1 base, and 18 bases separated the two germline ends. The CDR3 is 15 residues long. The full variable domain, its missing parts supplied by reference TRBV29-1 and TRBJ2-5, is SAVISQKPSRDICQRGTSLTIQCQVDSQVTMMFWYRQQPGQSLTLIATANQGSEATYESGFVIDKFPISRPNLTFSTLTVSNMSPEDSSIYLCSVEQPGRVQETQYFGPGTRLLVL.

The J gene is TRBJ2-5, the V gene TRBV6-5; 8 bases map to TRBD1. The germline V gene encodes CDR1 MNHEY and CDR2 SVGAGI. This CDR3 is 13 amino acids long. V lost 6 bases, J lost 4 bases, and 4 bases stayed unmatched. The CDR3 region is CASRTGGGETQYF. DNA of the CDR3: TGTGCCAGCAGAACAGGGGGAGGAGAGACCCAGTACTTC.

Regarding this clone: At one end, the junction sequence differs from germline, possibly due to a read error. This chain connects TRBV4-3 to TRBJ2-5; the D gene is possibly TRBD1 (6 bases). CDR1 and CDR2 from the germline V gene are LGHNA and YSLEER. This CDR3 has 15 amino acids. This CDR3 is CASSQVGGPFERQDF. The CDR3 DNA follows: TGCGCCAGCAGCCAAGTAGGGGGACCTTTCGAACGACAGGACTTC.

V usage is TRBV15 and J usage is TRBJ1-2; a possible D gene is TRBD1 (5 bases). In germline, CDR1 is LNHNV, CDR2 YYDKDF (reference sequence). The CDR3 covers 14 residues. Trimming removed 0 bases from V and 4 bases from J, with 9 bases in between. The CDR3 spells CATSRDRVSYGYTF. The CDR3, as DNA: TGTGCCACCAGCAGAGACAGGGTCTCCTATGGCTACACCTTC. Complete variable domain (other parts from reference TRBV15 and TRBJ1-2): DAMVIQNPRYQVTQFGKPVTLSCSQTLNHNVMYWYQQKSSQAPKLLFHYYDKDFNNEADTPDNFQSRRPNTSFCFLDIRSPGLGDTAMYLCATSRDRVSYGYTFGSGTRLTVV.

CDR3 coding DNA: TGCGCCAGCAGCCGGGACAGGGGAAATTCCTACGAGCAGTACTTC. This sequence encodes CASSRDRGNSYEQYF. The V and J genes are TRBV10-1 and TRBJ2-7, with TRBD1 identical over 10 bases. This CDR3 comprises 15 residues. J was trimmed by 1 base and V by 6 bases; bases with no gene match: 6. The germline V gene encodes CDR1 WNHNN and CDR2 SYGVQD (reference sequence).

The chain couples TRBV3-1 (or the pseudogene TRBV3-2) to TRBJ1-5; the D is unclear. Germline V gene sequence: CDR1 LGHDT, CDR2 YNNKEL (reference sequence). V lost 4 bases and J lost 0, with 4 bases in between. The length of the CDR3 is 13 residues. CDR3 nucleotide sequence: TGTGCCAGCAGCCGGGGTAGCAATCAGCCCCAGCATTTT. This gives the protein CASSRGSNQPQHF.